Following are 28 T cell receptor beta chains from one sample sequenced in a study of OX40 agonist ivuxolimab in advanced cancers. Sequencing was performed with immunoSEQ multiplex PCR; in TCRdb, only in-frame clones are kept and a portion is missing. The table shows about 76,000 clones, with roughly nine tenths occurring only once. The source material was CD4+ or CD8+ T cells sorted from blood, sampled in a trial of the OX40 agonist ivuxolimab. Source of these receptors: an adult with an advanced solid tumor such as melanoma, head and neck, liver or kidney cancer.

V is TRBV27 and J is TRBJ2-5, with TRBD2 identical over 7 bases. The tail of the sequence fits TRBJ2-7 better, so the J call may be wrong. CDR1 is MNHEY, CDR2 SMNVEV, per germline (reference sequence). The CDR3 covers 15 residues. The CDR3 sequence: CASSLRGGTSYEQYF. The CDR3 DNA reads TGTGCCAGCAGTTTACGGGGAGGGACCTCCTACGAGCAGTACTTC.

The chain recombines TRBV13 with TRBJ1-1, with D tentatively TRBD1 (5 bases). The CDR3 covers 15 residues. Trimming took 6 bases from V and 4 from J, leaving 18 bases between them. Germline values: CDR1 PRHDT, CDR2 FYEKMQ (reference sequence). The chain's CDR3 is CASRLTLGGATEAFF. As DNA, the CDR3 is TGTGCCAGCAGATTGACCTTGGGGGGAGCCACTGAAGCTTTCTTT. Complete variable domain (other parts from reference TRBV13 and TRBJ1-1): AAGVIQSPRHLIKEKRETATLKCYPIPRHDTVYWYQQGPGQDPQFLISFYEKMQSDKGSIPDRFSAQQFSDYHSELNMSSLELGDSALYFCASRLTLGGATEAFFGQGTRLTVV.

The rearrangement uses TRBV7-9 and TRBJ2-6, with 7 bases lining up with TRBD1. The germline V gene encodes CDR1 SEHNR and CDR2 FQNEAQ (reference sequence). This CDR3 has 19 residues. V dropped 5 bases and J dropped 2; count of bases not matched to a gene: 15. This chain's CDR3 is CASSQRRTGILTGANVLTF. The CDR3 nucleotides are TGTGCCAGCAGCCAGCGCCGGACAGGTATACTGACTGGGGCCAACGTCCTGACTTTC.

This sequence joins TRBV19 and TRBJ2-1; 13 bases are shared with TRBD2. Germline values: CDR1 LNHDA, CDR2 SQIVND (reference sequence). Trimming took 6 bases from V and 8 from J; bases not matched to a gene: 4. The CDR3 length is 14 residues. CDR3 sequence: CASRGLAGSDEQFF. CDR3 nucleotide sequence: TGTGCCAGTAGGGGACTAGCGGGAAGCGATGAGCAGTTCTTC.

The chain links TRBV7-8 to TRBJ2-3, with D perhaps assigned TRBD1 or TRBD2 (5 bases each). The CDR3 is 16 amino acids. Germline lookup yields CDR1 SGHVS and CDR2 FQNEAQ. Trimming removed 6 bases from V and 6 bases from J, with 22 bases in between. CDR3 coding DNA: TGTGCCAGCAGTCCCTTTTTGAGGGGAATATCCGATACGCAGTATTTT. Protein: CASSPFLRGISDTQYF.

V gene TRBV19 combines with J gene TRBJ2-1, with 9 bases that match TRBD2. The V and J ends lost 1 base and 5 bases, in that order; junction bases with no gene match: 15. CDR1 and CDR2 (germline): LNHDA, SQIVND (reference sequence). The CDR3 runs 19 residues. CDR3 protein: CASSIVLAGGPSVDNEQFF. The CDR3 DNA follows: TGTGCCAGTAGTATAGTTCTGGCGGGAGGGCCGAGCGTTGACAATGAGCAGTTCTTC.

CDR3 nucleotide sequence: TGTGCCAGCAGCTACTCCGGGACAGGGAAGCACGAGCAGTACTTC. This codes for CASSYSGTGKHEQYF. The rearrangement uses TRBV5-6 and TRBJ2-5, with 9 bases lining up with TRBD1. The J call is uncertain, as TRBJ2-7 better fits the DNA end. CDR1 is SGHDT, CDR2 YYEEEE, per germline. The CDR3 spans 15 residues.

V and J are TRBV29-1 and TRBJ2-1; 7 positions agree with TRBD1. Germline loops: CDR1 SQVTM, CDR2 ANQGSEA. The CDR3 has 15 residues. J was trimmed by 6 bases and V by 5 bases; bases with no gene match: 13. CDR3 loop: CSVPRDSSLGNEQFF. The CDR3 DNA sequence: TGCAGCGTTCCCCGGGACAGCTCCCTGGGCAATGAGCAGTTCTTC.

The chain combines TRBV27 with TRBJ2-1; TRBD1 matches 7 bases. Germline lookup yields CDR1 MNHEY and CDR2 SMNVEV (reference sequence). J was trimmed by 7 bases and V by 5 bases; bases with no gene match: 14. This CDR3 region has 16 residues. The CDR3 DNA follows: TGTGCCAGCAGTGGGGGACAGCCGGTCGATTGGAATGAGCAGTTCTTC. Its protein product is CASSGGQPVDWNEQFF.

The V and J genes are TRBV7-2 and TRBJ1-2; TRBD1 matches at 9 bases. After removal of 1 base from V and 5 bases from J, the junction contained 5 bases not matched to a gene. CDR3 length equals 15 residues. Germline V gene data show CDR1 as SGHTA and CDR2 as FQGNSA. Here the CDR3 DNA reads TGTGCCAGCAGCTTAGGGGGACAGGGAGGATATGGCTACACCTTC. Amino acids: CASSLGGQGGYGYTF. Variable domain in full (rest from reference TRBV7-2 and TRBJ1-2): GAGVSQSPSNKVTEKGKDVELRCDPISGHTALYWYRQSLGQGLEFLIYFQGNSAPDKSGLPSDRFSAERTGGSVSTLTIQRTQQEDSAVYLCASSLGGQGGYGYTFGSGTRLTVV.

The chain uses TRBV7-2 and TRBJ2-7; 7 positions agree with TRBD1. V gave up 5 bases and J gave up 2 bases; unmatched junction bases: 3. The CDR3 runs 13 residues. Per germline, CDR1 SGHTA and CDR2 FQGNSA. This chain's CDR3 is CASSQGQTYEQYF. Written as DNA, the CDR3 is TGTGCCAGCAGCCAGGGACAGACCTACGAGCAGTACTTC.

The chain carries TRBV5-1 and TRBJ2-7; 10 positions agree with TRBD1. The CDR3 covers 14 residues. The J segment lost 3 bases and the V segment lost 4 bases, leaving 4 bases of the junction unmatched. From germline, CDR1 is SGHRS and CDR2 YFSETQ. CDR3 coding DNA: TGCGCCAGCAGCCTACGGGACAGGGGCTACGAGCAGTACTTC. It encodes CASSLRDRGYEQYF.

The chain couples TRBV30 to TRBJ1-5; unclear D gene. V was pared by 3 bases and J by 4 bases, with 13 bases between. The length of the CDR3 is 14 residues. Germline V gene sequence: CDR1 GTSNPN, CDR2 SVGIG (reference sequence). The chain's CDR3 is CAWSGSGENQPQHF. Here the CDR3 DNA reads TGTGCCTGGAGCGGCTCGGGAGAGAATCAGCCCCAGCATTTT.

The rearrangement links TRBV5-1 to TRBJ1-1; 8 bases match TRBD1. Germline trimming cut 2 bases from V and 3 bases from J; bases unmatched to any gene: 3. This CDR3 has 14 amino acids. The germline V gene has CDR1 SGHRS and CDR2 YFSETQ. This CDR3 reads CASSLTGGYTEAFF. The CDR3 DNA is TGCGCCAGCAGCTTAACAGGGGGGTACACTGAAGCTTTCTTT.

This chain uses TRBV5-1 with TRBJ2-5, with D perhaps TRBD1 or TRBD2 (5 bases each). V was trimmed by 2 bases and J by 4 bases, leaving 18 bases between them. The germline V gene has CDR1 SGHRS and CDR2 YFSETQ. CDR3 length: 16 residues. DNA of the CDR3: TGCGCCAGCAGCTTACGTGGCAGGGACCCGACAGAGACCCAGTACTTC. Translating gives CASSLRGRDPTETQYF.

This sequence joins TRBV5-1 and TRBJ1-1; perhaps TRBD1 as D (5 bases). Trimming stripped 7 bases from V and 4 bases from J, with 14 bases between. This CDR3 has 13 amino acids. Germline loops: CDR1 SGHRS, CDR2 YFSETQ. The CDR3 nucleotides read TGCGCCAGCGGGACTAAGGGCGGCACTGAAGCTTTCTTT. Its translation is CASGTKGGTEAFF.

The CDR3 here is CASRTTGRGNSYEQYF. For the CDR3, the DNA is TGTGCCAGCAGGACGACAGGGCGGGGGAATAGTTACGAGCAGTACTTC. This chain joins TRBV6-6 and TRBJ2-7; D may be TRBD1 or TRBD2 (7 bases each). Germline V gene data show CDR1 as MNHNY and CDR2 as SVGAGI (reference sequence). This CDR3 comprises 16 residues. V was shortened by 6 bases and J by 4 bases, with 22 bases between the two germline ends.

V usage is TRBV27 and J usage is TRBJ2-3; no definite D call. Trimming stripped 1 base from V and 2 bases from J, with 4 bases between. Germline lookup yields CDR1 MNHEY and CDR2 SMNVEV (reference sequence). The CDR3 sequence is 13 residues long. The CDR3 DNA reads as TGTGCCAGCAGTTTATTCGACACAGATACGCAGTATTTT. Protein product: CASSLFDTDTQYF.

The chain combines TRBV2 with TRBJ1-2; 11 positions match TRBD1. Germline V gene lookup returns CDR1 SNHLY and CDR2 FYNNEI. With V trimmed by 7 bases and J by 6 bases, 7 bases remained unmatched. CDR3 length equals 14 residues. CDR3 DNA: TGTGCCAGCACCGGACAGGGGGCGGCCCATGGCTACACCTTC. Protein product: CASTGQGAAHGYTF.

J is TRBJ1-4 and V is TRBV18; D remains ambiguous. The germline V gene encodes CDR1 KGHSH and CDR2 LQKENI. V was cut by 2 bases and J by 2 bases, with 6 bases left in between. The CDR3 covers 14 residues. The CDR3 DNA reads TGTGCCAGCTCACCAGAGACGACTAATGAAAAACTGTTTTTT. Amino acids: CASSPETTNEKLFF.

The chain recombines TRBV29-1 with TRBJ2-1; D gene ambiguous. CDR1 is SQVTM, CDR2 ANQGSEA, per germline. The V end lost 6 bases, the J end lost 3 bases, and 9 bases lay between the germline ends. This CDR3 is 12 amino acids long. The CDR3, as DNA: TGCAGCGTCGAACCCTACTACAATGAGCAGTTCTTC. Residues: CSVEPYYNEQFF.

This clone was recorded only once. The rearrangement uses TRBV11-2 and TRBJ2-3; 11 bases agree with TRBD2. The CDR3 covers 16 residues. With 4 bases clipped from V and 5 bases from J, the junction kept 8 bases outside the gene matches. CDR1 is SGHAT and CDR2 is FQNNGV in the germline V gene. This chain's CDR3 is CASSSQLAGAGDTQYF. In DNA form, the CDR3 reads TGTGCCAGCAGCTCCCAACTAGCGGGAGCGGGAGATACGCAGTATTTT.

This chain uses TRBV5-6 with TRBJ1-4; 7 bases map to TRBD1. V lost 2 bases and J lost 5; bases outside the gene matches: 9. CDR3 length: 16 amino acids. From germline, CDR1 is SGHDT and CDR2 YYEEEE. CDR3 sequence: CASSLSVGQRNEKLFF. DNA for the CDR3: TGTGCCAGCAGCTTATCGGTGGGACAGCGGAATGAAAAACTGTTTTTT.

The chain combines TRBV28 with TRBJ1-1, with D possibly being TRBD1 (6 bases). The CDR3 totals 12 residues. Trimming pared 6 bases from V and 11 bases from J, leaving 16 bases between. Germline V lookup: CDR1 MDHEN, CDR2 SYDVKM. The CDR3 coding sequence is TGTGCCAGCAGCCCTGGACAGACTTCGGCTTTCTTT. This translates into CASSPGQTSAFF.

This clone occurred once. The chain is built from TRBV19 and TRBJ2-1; D is perhaps TRBD1 (7 bases). CDR1 and CDR2 from the germline V gene are LNHDA and SQIVND (reference sequence). The V and J ends lost 3 bases and 5 bases respectively, with 14 bases between them. The CDR3 sequence is 15 residues long. The CDR3 DNA reads as TGTGCCAGTAGTATTCAGGGGGAGGTCCACAATGAGCAGTTCTTC. Protein: CASSIQGEVHNEQFF.

CDR3 DNA sequence: TGCGCCAGCAGCTTATCATGGGGCCCCTCCTACGAGCAGTACTTC. Translating gives CASSLSWGPSYEQYF. The chain combines TRBV5-1 with TRBJ2-7, with a possible D match to TRBD1 (5 bases). CDR3 length: 15 amino acids. Germline V gene data show CDR1 as SGHRS and CDR2 as YFSETQ. Trimming stripped 2 bases from V and 0 bases from J, with 12 bases between.

CDR3 sequence (DNA): TGTGCCAGCAGCTCCCAGGACACTAGCAATCAGCCCCAGCATTTT. Its translation is CASSSQDTSNQPQHF. The chain carries TRBV7-8 and TRBJ1-5, with D perhaps TRBD1 (5 bases). From germline, CDR1 is SGHVS and CDR2 FQNEAQ. The CDR3 spans 15 residues. V was trimmed by 4 bases and J by 0 bases, leaving 10 bases between them.

The V call is TRBV4-2, the J call TRBJ1-5; D unclear. The germline CDR1 and CDR2 sequences are LGHNA and YNFKEQ. This CDR3 is 16 amino acids long. The V end lost 0 bases, the J end lost 0 bases, and 9 bases lay between the germline ends. CDR3 nucleotides: TGTGCCAGCAGCCAAGAGTACGGGGTTAGCAATCAGCCCCAGCATTTT. This gives the protein CASSQEYGVSNQPQHF.